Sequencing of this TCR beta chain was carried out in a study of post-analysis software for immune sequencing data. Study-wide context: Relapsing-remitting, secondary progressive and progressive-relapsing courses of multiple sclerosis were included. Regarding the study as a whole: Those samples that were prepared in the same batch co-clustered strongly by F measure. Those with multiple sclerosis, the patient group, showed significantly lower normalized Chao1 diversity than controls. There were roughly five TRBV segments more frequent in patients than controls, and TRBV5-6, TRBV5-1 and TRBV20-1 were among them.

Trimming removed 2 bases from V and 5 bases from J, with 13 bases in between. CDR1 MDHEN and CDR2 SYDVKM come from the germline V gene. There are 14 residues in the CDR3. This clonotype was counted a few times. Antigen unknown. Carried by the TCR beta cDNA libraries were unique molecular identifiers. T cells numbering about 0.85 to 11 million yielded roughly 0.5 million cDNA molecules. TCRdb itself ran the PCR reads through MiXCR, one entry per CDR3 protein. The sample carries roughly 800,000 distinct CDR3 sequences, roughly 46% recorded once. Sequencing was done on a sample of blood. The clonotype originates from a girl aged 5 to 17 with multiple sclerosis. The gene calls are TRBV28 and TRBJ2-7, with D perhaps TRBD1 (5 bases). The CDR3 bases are TGTGCCAGCAGTTTACAGGGTGGAGACGACGAGCAGTACTTC. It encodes CASSLQGGDDEQYF.